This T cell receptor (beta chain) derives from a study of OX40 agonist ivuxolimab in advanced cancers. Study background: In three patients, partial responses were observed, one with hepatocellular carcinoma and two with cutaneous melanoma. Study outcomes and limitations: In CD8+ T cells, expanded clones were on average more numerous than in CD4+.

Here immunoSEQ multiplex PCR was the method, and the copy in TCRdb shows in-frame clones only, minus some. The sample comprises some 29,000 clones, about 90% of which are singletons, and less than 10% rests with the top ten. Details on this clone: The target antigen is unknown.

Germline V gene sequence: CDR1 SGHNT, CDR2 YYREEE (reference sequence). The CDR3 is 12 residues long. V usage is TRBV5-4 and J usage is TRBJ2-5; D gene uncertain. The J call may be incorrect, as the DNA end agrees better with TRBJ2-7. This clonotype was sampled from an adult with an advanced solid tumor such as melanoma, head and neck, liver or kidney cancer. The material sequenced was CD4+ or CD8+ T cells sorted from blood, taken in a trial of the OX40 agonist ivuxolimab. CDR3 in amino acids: CASSGQSYEQYF. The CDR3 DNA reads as TGTGCCAGCAGCGGGCAATCCTACGAGCAGTACTTC.